This is a list of T cell receptor beta chains from one sample in a study of T cells in Graves' hyperthyroidism and ophthalmopathy. TCRdb reprocessed the multiplex PCR reads via MiXCR and lists one record per CDR3 protein. Of under 250,000 distinct CDR3 sequences in the sample, approximately 25% were seen once. Sequences were obtained from blood. Receptors originate from a woman aged 40 to 50 with Graves' ophthalmopathy. Each CDR3 is given with its conserved first and last residue. A D gene is named only where the DNA matches it firmly. Size is omitted from some rows. Given values are once, few, many or a class for expanded clones.

length,J,V,size,D,CDR3,DNA
14,TRBJ1-5,TRBV19,many,.,CASSSSLGNQPQHF,TGTGCCAGTAGTAGCAGCCTTGGCAATCAGCCCCAGCATTTT
14,TRBJ2-7,TRBV11-1,.,TRBD1,CASSMGQGFGEQYF,TGTGCCAGCAGTATGGGACAGGGGTTCGGGGAGCAGTACTTC
15,TRBJ2-5,TRBV29-1,many,TRBD2,CSVEALAWYQETQYF,TGCAGCGTTGAGGCACTAGCGTGGTACCAAGAGACCCAGTACTTC
17,TRBJ2-7,TRBV27,.,.,CASTPWPTQLSSYEQYF,TGTGCCAGCACCCCCTGGCCCACGCAACTAAGCTCCTACGAGCAGTACTTC
13,TRBJ2-5,TRBV12-5,many,.,CASGPGYQETQYF,TGTGCTAGTGGGCCGGGGTACCAAGAGACCCAGTACTTC
16,TRBJ2-2,TRBV28,many,TRBD2,CASSLDEAGGTGELFF,TGTGCCAGCAGTTTGGATGAAGCGGGAGGGACCGGGGAGCTGTTTTTT
14,TRBJ2-7,TRBV20-1,many,TRBD2,CSAYTSGSSYEQYF,TGCAGTGCGTATACTAGCGGGAGCTCCTACGAGCAGTACTTC
14,TRBJ2-5,TRBV7-2,.,.,CASSSHSRAETQYF,TGTGCCAGCAGCTCCCATTCCAGGGCTGAGACCCAGTACTTC
18,TRBJ2-1,TRBV18,.,TRBD2,CASSPPIGAGGPFNEQFF,TGTGCCAGCTCACCCCCGATCGGGGCGGGAGGGCCCTTCAATGAGCAGTTCTTC
16,TRBJ2-7,TRBV12-3/TRBV12-4,.,TRBD2,CASSYGTSGRRYEQYF,TGTGCCAGCAGTTACGGGACTAGCGGGAGAAGGTACGAGCAGTACTTC
15,TRBJ2-7,TRBV4-2,many,TRBD2,CASSQVDSGIGEQYF,TGTGCCAGCAGCCAAGTTGATAGCGGGATCGGGGAGCAGTACTTC
14,TRBJ2-6,TRBV10-3,many,.,CAISDSSGANVLTF,TGTGCCATCAGCGACAGCTCTGGGGCCAACGTCCTGACTTTC
14,TRBJ2-2,TRBV29-1,many,TRBD2,CSVEGLADTGELFF,TGCAGCGTCGAGGGACTAGCGGACACCGGGGAGCTGTTTTTT
13,TRBJ2-7,TRBV12-3/TRBV12-4,.,.,CATQGRGAYEQYF,TGTGCCACCCAAGGTAGGGGGGCCTACGAGCAGTACTTC
14,TRBJ2-5,TRBV30,many,TRBD1,CAWRDRGSQETQYF,TGTGCCTGGCGGGACAGGGGCTCCCAAGAGACCCAGTACTTC
21,TRBJ2-6,TRBV5-1,.,.,CASSPAGGRGRPHSGANVLTF,TGCGCCAGCAGCCCTGCGGGGGGCAGGGGGCGACCCCACTCTGGGGCCAACGTCCTGACTTTC
13,TRBJ1-1,TRBV28,.,.,CASIPATNTEAFF,TGTGCCAGCATTCCGGCGACGAACACTGAAGCTTTCTTT
14,TRBJ2-7,TRBV3-1,many,.,CASSQGSGVYEQYF,TGTGCCAGCAGCCAGGGTAGCGGAGTTTACGAGCAGTACTTC
13,TRBJ1-1,TRBV30,.,TRBD1,CATKQGAVTEAFF,TGTGCCACAAAACAGGGGGCTGTCACTGAAGCTTTCTTT
14,TRBJ2-7,TRBV4-2,many,.,CASSQVASDYEQYF,TGTGCCAGCAGCCAAGTGGCTAGCGATTACGAGCAGTACTTC
15,TRBJ1-1,TRBV30,many,.,CAWSPPSTGGAGAFF,TGTGCCTGGAGTCCCCCTTCTACCGGAGGAGCAGGGGCTTTCTTT
15,TRBJ2-7,TRBV12-3/TRBV12-4,many,TRBD1,CASSDRTGGGYEQYF,TGTGCCAGCAGTGACCGGACAGGGGGAGGCTACGAGCAGTACTTC
17,TRBJ1-2,TRBV14,.,TRBD1,CASSPRGRGQDFYGYTF,TGTGCCAGCAGCCCACGGGGCAGGGGACAGGATTTCTATGGCTACACCTTC
14,TRBJ1-1,TRBV20-1,.,.,CSASSPGGATEAFF,TGCAGTGCTAGCAGCCCGGGGGGTGCCACTGAAGCTTTCTTT
14,TRBJ2-7,TRBV7-9,.,.,CASIRTGNSYEQYF,TGTGCCAGCATTCGGACCGGGAACTCCTACGAGCAGTACTTC
15,TRBJ2-7,TRBV27,many,TRBD1,CASSTRQGGSYEQYF,TGTGCCAGCAGTACCCGACAGGGGGGTTCCTACGAGCAGTACTTC
14,TRBJ1-3,TRBV20-1,many,.,CSADQQGARNTIYF,TGCAGTGCTGACCAACAGGGCGCCAGAAACACCATATATTTT